This T cell receptor beta chain originates from a study of cytomegalovirus exposure and HLA in healthy donors. The CDR3 is 14 residues long. Trimming took 4 bases from V and 4 from J; bases not matched to a gene: 6. Germline V CDR1 and CDR2: SGHNT, YENEEA. Amplification used 60 Vbeta primers and 13 Jbeta primers. This table comes from immunoSEQ multiplex PCR, and its TCRdb copy is limited to in-frame clones, with some not included. This sample yields fewer than 140,000 clones, of which around three quarters are seen a single time; around 6.4% belongs to the top ten. Details on this clone: Antigen specificity is unknown.

Study outcomes and limitations: A later analysis reportedly identified an Asian-associated ancestry cluster as carrying fewer N-insertions than the 666-donor mean. Rare TCR sequences dominated, though some public TCRs recurred in many donors. Specificity of three CMV-associated chains for CMV antigens was verified in vitro. In a later analysis, most CMV-associated TCR beta chains appeared HLA-restricted.

The source material was PBMCs. The source of this sequence is a woman in her forties or fifties in good health and CMV-seropositive. This chain links TRBV11-3 with TRBJ2-7, with 8 bases identical to TRBD2. The CDR3 nucleotides read TGTGCCAGCAGCTATAGCGGGGATCTTTACGAGCAGTACTTC. This translates into CASSYSGDLYEQYF.